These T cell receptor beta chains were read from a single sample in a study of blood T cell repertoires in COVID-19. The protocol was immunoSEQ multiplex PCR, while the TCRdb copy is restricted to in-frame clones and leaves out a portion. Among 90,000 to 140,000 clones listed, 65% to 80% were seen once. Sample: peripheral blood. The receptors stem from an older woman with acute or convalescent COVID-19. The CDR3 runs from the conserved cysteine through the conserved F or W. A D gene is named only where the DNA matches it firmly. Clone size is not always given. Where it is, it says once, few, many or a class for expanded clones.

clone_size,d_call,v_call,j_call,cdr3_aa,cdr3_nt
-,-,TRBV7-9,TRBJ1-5,CASSHTDSSNQPQHF,TGTGCCAGCAGCCACACGGACAGCTCCAATCAGCCCCAGCATTTT
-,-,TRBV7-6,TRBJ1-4,CASSLAQGPNEKLFF,TGTGCCAGCAGCTTAGCGCAGGGGCCTAATGAAAAACTGTTTTTT
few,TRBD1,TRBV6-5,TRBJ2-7,CASRKTGTGLREQYF,TGTGCCAGCAGAAAGACCGGGACAGGGCTCCGCGAGCAGTACTTC
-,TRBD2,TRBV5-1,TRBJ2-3,CASSRGGSTDTQYF,TGCGCCAGCAGCCGGGGGGGTAGCACAGATACGCAGTATTTT
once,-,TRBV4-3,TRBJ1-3,CASSQRWSGRLGHTIYF,TGCGCCAGCAGCCAGAGGTGGAGCGGGAGACTAGGGCACACCATATATTTT
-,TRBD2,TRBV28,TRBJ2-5,CASSLSQASGGYQETQYF,TGTGCCAGCAGTTTATCCCAAGCTAGCGGGGGGTACCAAGAGACCCAGTACTTC
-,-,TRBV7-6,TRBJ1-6,CASSFNQGGSPLHF,TGTGCCAGCAGCTTTAATCAGGGCGGCTCACCCCTCCACTTT
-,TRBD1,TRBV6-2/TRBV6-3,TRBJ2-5,CASSSMTGQETQYF,TGTGCCAGCAGTTCGATGACAGGGCAAGAGACCCAGTACTTC
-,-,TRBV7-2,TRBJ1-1,CASSLGQPRDTEAFF,TGTGCCAGCAGCTTAGGACAGCCAAGGGACACTGAAGCTTTCTTT
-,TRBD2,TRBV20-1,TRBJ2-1,CSASIGKRGGWYNEQFF,TGCAGTGCTAGTATCGGCAAGCGGGGGGGCTGGTACAATGAGCAGTTCTTC
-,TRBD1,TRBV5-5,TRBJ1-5,CASSLSQGDNQPQHF,TGTGCCAGCAGCTTGAGTCAGGGGGACAATCAGCCCCAGCATTTT
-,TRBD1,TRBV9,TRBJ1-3,CASSGDRGNTIYF,TGTGCCAGCAGCGGGGACAGGGGAAACACCATATATTTT
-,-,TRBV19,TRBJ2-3,CASSPGYISTDTQYF,TGTGCCAGTAGCCCAGGTTACATTAGCACAGATACGCAGTATTTT
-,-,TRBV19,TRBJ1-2,CASSISLEGYTF,TGTGCCAGTAGTATAAGTCTGGAGGGCTACACCTTC
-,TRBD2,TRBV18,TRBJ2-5,CASSPGLASGETQYF,TGTGCCAGCTCACCAGGACTAGCATCGGGAGAGACCCAGTACTTC
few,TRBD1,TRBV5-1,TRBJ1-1,CASSTQGGNTEAFF,TGCGCCAGCAGCACTCAGGGGGGAAACACTGAAGCTTTCTTT
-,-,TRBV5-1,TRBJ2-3,CASSFAGATDTQYF,TGCGCCAGCAGCTTTGCGGGGGCCACAGATACGCAGTATTTT
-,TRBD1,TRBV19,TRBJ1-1,CASSIGDRVNTEAFF,TGTGCCAGTAGTATCGGAGACAGGGTTAACACTGAAGCTTTCTTT
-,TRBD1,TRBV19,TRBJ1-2,CASSIVTGQGLLGGYTF,TGTGCCAGTAGTATTGTGACGGGACAGGGTTTACTAGGCGGCTACACCTTC
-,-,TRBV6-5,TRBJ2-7,CASSYSGSFYEQYF,TGTGCCAGCAGTTATAGCGGATCCTTCTACGAGCAGTACTTC
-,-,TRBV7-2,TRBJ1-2,CASSFRDSVYGYTF,TGTGCCAGCAGCTTCCGAGACAGTGTCTATGGCTACACCTTC
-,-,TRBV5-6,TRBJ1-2,CASSSSGVNNYGYTF,TGTGCCAGCAGCTCCTCAGGGGTAAACAACTATGGCTACACCTTC
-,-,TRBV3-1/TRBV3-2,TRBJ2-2,CASSQDRRGTNTGELFF,TGTGCCAGCAGCCAAGATCGGAGGGGAACGAACACCGGGGAGCTGTTTTTT
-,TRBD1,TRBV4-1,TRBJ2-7,CASSQDTPGQVISYEQYF,TGCGCCAGCAGCCAAGACACCCCGGGACAGGTGATTTCCTACGAGCAGTACTTC
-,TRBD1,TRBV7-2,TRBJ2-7,CASSSIGQGRVQYF,TGTGCCAGCAGCTCGATTGGACAGGGGCGAGTGCAGTACTTC